Listed here are 19 T cell receptor beta chains from one sample, sequenced in a study of blood T cell repertoires in COVID-19. Measured with immunoSEQ multiplex PCR; TCRdb has only the in-frame clones, and not every one. The data show roughly 150,000 clones, with around 84% seen just once and 8% to 9% held by the top ten. Source material: peripheral blood. Every receptor here comes from a woman aged 60-75 years with COVID-19, enrolled during active disease.

The genes are TRBV29-1 and TRBJ1-3; no clear D. Germline V gives CDR1 SQVTM, CDR2 ANQGSEA. Trimming took 6 bases from V and 4 from J, leaving 13 bases between them. This CDR3 comprises 13 residues. The CDR3 is CSVPTGFGNTIYF. Here the CDR3 DNA reads TGCAGCGTCCCCACGGGATTCGGAAACACCATATATTTT.

CDR3 residues: CASSVDRRGELFF. The CDR3 DNA is TGTGCCAGCAGCGTAGACCGGAGAGGGGAGCTGTTTTTT. V usage is TRBV9 and J usage is TRBJ2-2; no definite D call. CDR3 size: 13 residues. Trimming shortened V by 0 bases and J by 8 bases, and 8 bases separated the two germline ends. Germline values: CDR1 SGDLS, CDR2 YYNGEE.

V is TRBV3-1 (or the pseudogene TRBV3-2) and J is TRBJ1-1, with 8 bases aligning to TRBD1. Germline V lookup: CDR1 LGHDT, CDR2 YNNKEL (reference sequence). This CDR3 spans 15 amino acids. The junction had 2 bases not matched to a gene; V was cut back by 1 base and J by 1 base. In DNA, the CDR3 is TGTGCCAGCAGCCAAGCCGGGACAGGGAACACTGAAGCTTTCTTT. Protein product: CASSQAGTGNTEAFF.

The chain couples TRBV5-1 to TRBJ1-2; TRBD1 agrees at 7 bases. The CDR3 sequence is 16 residues long. Germline loops: CDR1 SGHRS, CDR2 YFSETQ. Trimming cost V 2 bases and J 6 bases; bases outside gene matches: 13. The CDR3, as DNA: TGCGCCAGCAGCTTTGGGACAGCTATTAAGAGCGATGGCTACACCTTC. This translates into CASSFGTAIKSDGYTF.

This clone occurred once. The genes are TRBV21-1 and TRBJ2-2; the table's D gene call, TRBD2, was not cross checked with the DNA. TRBV21-1 is an annotated pseudogene. The CDR3 runs to 15 residues. CDR3 nucleotides: TGTGCCAGCAGCAAAGGGGTTGGGGAGACCGGGGAGCTGTTTTTT. It specifies CASSKGVGETGELFF.

The chain has TRBV7-2 and TRBJ1-1, with 8 bases lining up with TRBD1. The CDR3 extends over 17 amino acids. CDR1 SGHTA and CDR2 FQGNSA come from the germline V gene. The J segment lost 1 base and the V segment lost 2 bases, leaving 9 bases of the junction unmatched. The CDR3 nucleotides read TGTGCCAGCAGCTTAAGGGGGACAGGTTGGTCGAACACTGAAGCTTTCTTT. Translating gives CASSLRGTGWSNTEAFF.

This chain links TRBV7-8 with TRBJ1-2; D might be TRBD1 (5 bases). The length of the CDR3 is 15 residues. CDR1 and CDR2 from the germline V gene are SGHVS and FQNEAQ. Trimming removed 2 bases at V and 0 bases at J, with 10 bases between. The CDR3 here is CASSLRGRPNYGYTF. The DNA of the CDR3 is TGTGCCAGCAGCTTAAGGGGCAGGCCTAACTATGGCTACACCTTC.

V usage is TRBV7-9 and J usage is TRBJ1-1, with 8 bases matching TRBD1. Germline CDR1 SEHNR, CDR2 FQNEAQ (reference sequence). The length of the CDR3 is 13 residues. Trimming cost V 5 bases and J 3 bases; bases outside gene matches: 2. The CDR3 reads CASSLTGDTEAFF. CDR3 bases: TGTGCCAGCAGCCTGACAGGGGACACTGAAGCTTTCTTT. The full variable domain, in which reference TRBV7-9 and TRBJ1-1 provide the parts outside the CDR3, is DTGVSQNPRHKITKRGQNVTFRCDPISEHNRLYWYRQTLGQGPEFLTYFQNEAQLEKSRLLSDRFSAERPKGSFSTLEIQRTEQGDSAMYLCASSLTGDTEAFFGQGTRLTVV.

This clone occurred once. The genes are TRBV18 and TRBJ1-5; D is perhaps TRBD1 (6 bases). The CDR3 runs to 13 residues. The germline V gene encodes CDR1 KGHSH and CDR2 LQKENI. V lost 3 bases and J 9 bases, leaving 12 bases between the germline ends. The CDR3 nucleotides read TGTGCCAGCTCACCCTCCCGACAGGCGCCCCAGCATTTT. This translates into CASSPSRQAPQHF. The variable domain in full, with the rest retrieved from reference TRBV18 and TRBJ1-5, is NAGVMQNPRHLVRRRGQEARLRCSPMKGHSHVYWYRQLPEEGLKFMVYLQKENIIDESGMPKERFSAEFPKEGPSILRIQQVVRGDSAAYFCASSPSRQAPQHFGDGTRLSIL.

The chain joins TRBV11-2 to TRBJ2-7, with 10 bases fitting TRBD2. The CDR3 covers 19 residues. V shed 1 base and J 3 bases; nucleotides not matched to a gene: 15. Germline CDR1 SGHAT, CDR2 FQNNGV. CDR3 sequence reads: CASSLGPPLRLAGDYEQYV. The CDR3 coding sequence is TGTGCCAGCAGCTTAGGCCCTCCCTTAAGGCTAGCGGGGGACTACGAGCAGTACGTC.

The genes are TRBV10-1 and TRBJ2-1, with D perhaps TRBD2 (6 bases). The CDR3 is made up of 13 amino acids. The germline CDR1 and CDR2 sequences are WNHNN and SYGVQD (reference sequence). V shed 6 bases and J shed 4 bases, with 10 bases lying between them. The CDR3 coding sequence is TGCGCCAGCAGCCGGGACTCTTACAATGAGCAGTTCTTC. Its protein product is CASSRDSYNEQFF.

The chain recombines TRBV7-8 with TRBJ2-7; weak D call: TRBD2 (6 bases). This CDR3 region has 13 residues. Germline CDR1 SGHVS, CDR2 FQNEAQ. V was shortened by 2 bases and J by 5 bases, with 10 bases between the two germline ends. DNA of the CDR3: TGTGCCAGCAGCTTATCCGGGAGCGACGAGCAGTACTTC. Translation gives CASSLSGSDEQYF.

This clone has a single count. The J gene is TRBJ1-1, the V gene TRBV18; D might be TRBD1 (5 bases). The V gene's germline CDR1 is KGHSH and CDR2 LQKENI. The V end lost 3 bases, the J end lost 4 bases, and 12 bases lay between the germline ends. The CDR3 covers 14 residues. CDR3 in DNA: TGTGCCAGCTCACCCATGGGGCCAGGCACTGAAGCTTTCTTT. Amino acid sequence: CASSPMGPGTEAFF.

This chain connects TRBV2 to TRBJ1-3; D gene ambiguous. Trimming removed 7 bases at V and 4 bases at J, with 11 bases between. The CDR3 is 13 residues long. CDR1 is SNHLY and CDR2 is FYNNEI in the germline V gene. In nucleotides, the CDR3 is TGTGCCAGCACCGGAGGGTTAGGAAACACCATATATTTT. Encoded protein: CASTGGLGNTIYF.

The chain combines TRBV19 with TRBJ1-2; 10 bases are a match to TRBD1. Trimming cost V 5 bases and J 4 bases; bases outside gene matches: 10. Germline V gene data show CDR1 as LNHDA and CDR2 as SQIVND (reference sequence). CDR3 size: 16 residues. The CDR3 loop is CASSSTGTGVGYGYTF. CDR3 DNA: TGTGCCAGTAGTTCAACCGGGACAGGGGTAGGCTATGGCTACACCTTC.

The chain combines TRBV21-1 with TRBJ1-1; TRBD1, the table's D call, lacks a check against the DNA. TRBV21-1 is a pseudogene locus. The CDR3 spans 14 residues. The CDR3 region has the DNA TGTGCCAGCAGCAATCGAGTCAGGGGCACTGAAGCTTTCTTT. Translating gives CASSNRVRGTEAFF.

This clone was recorded a few times. The J gene is TRBJ1-6, the V gene TRBV3-1 (or the pseudogene TRBV3-2), with D possibly matching TRBD1 (6 bases). The ends were cut back, 4 bases at V and 9 bases at J, with 13 bases in the middle. This CDR3 is 14 amino acids long. Per germline, CDR1 LGHDT and CDR2 YNNKEL (reference sequence). In DNA form, the CDR3 reads TGTGCCAGCAGCCCCCGGGACACTCTTTCACCCCTCCACTTT. This encodes CASSPRDTLSPLHF.

The chain couples TRBV7-9 to TRBJ2-7, with 9 bases identical to TRBD1. The germline V gene encodes CDR1 SEHNR and CDR2 FQNEAQ (reference sequence). V lost 5 bases, J lost 2 bases, and 4 bases stayed unmatched. CDR3 size: 14 residues. CDR3 in DNA: TGTGCCAGCAGCCCTAGGACAGGGGCCTACGAGCAGTACGTC. Its protein product is CASSPRTGAYEQYV.

V and J are TRBV7-2 and TRBJ2-5, with D maybe TRBD1 (6 bases). The CDR3 is made up of 13 amino acids. The germline V gene encodes CDR1 SGHTA and CDR2 FQGNSA. V lost 5 bases and J 4 bases, leaving 11 bases between the germline ends. This chain's CDR3 is CASSGGRGETQYF. For the CDR3, the DNA is TGTGCCAGCAGCGGCGGCAGGGGAGAGACCCAGTACTTC. Based on the CDR3 plus reference TRBV7-2 and TRBJ2-5, the full variable domain is GAGVSQSPSNKVTEKGKDVELRCDPISGHTALYWYRQSLGQGLEFLIYFQGNSAPDKSGLPSDRFSAERTGGSVSTLTIQRTQQEDSAVYLCASSGGRGETQYFGPGTRLLVL.